This T cell receptor (beta chain) was retrieved from a study of beta chain features in type 1 diabetes. Study summary: No age, gender or cell yield differences were seen between patients and healthy donors. Overall study results and limits: VDJ junctions from patients with type 1 diabetes contained fewer insertions and more deletions.

The V end lost 5 bases, the J end lost 1 base, and 13 bases lay between the germline ends. The CDR3 is 15 residues long. CDR1 is MNHEY and CDR2 is SMNVEV in the germline V gene (reference sequence). Comments on this clone: Its antigen is not identified.

The sequenced template was cDNA made from the entire isolated RNA. Libraries were prepared by immunoSEQ multiplex PCR; TCRdb keeps only in-frame clonotypes and omits some of them. In the table there are over 700,000 clones, 17% of which are singletons. The rearrangement uses TRBV27 and TRBJ2-3; D possibly corresponds to TRBD2 (6 bases). The source material was naive CD4+ T cells from blood. This sequence was found in a woman aged 18-29 years in good health. CDR3 residues: CASSLRSGGTDTQYF. The CDR3 DNA reads TGTGCCAGCAGTCTCCGATCGGGGGGCACAGATACGCAGTATTTT.